Following are 30 T cell receptor beta chains from one sample sequenced in a study of OX40 agonist ivuxolimab in advanced cancers. Produced via immunoSEQ multiplex PCR; TCRdb's table is partial and in-frame only. Of around 92,000 clones listed, approximately 88% are singletons. This sample comprised CD4+ or CD8+ T cells sorted from blood, obtained in a trial of the OX40 agonist ivuxolimab. Receptors originate from an adult with an advanced solid tumor such as melanoma, head and neck, liver or kidney cancer.

V and J are TRBV5-1 and TRBJ2-2, with TRBD1 matching over 9 bases. V was pared by 3 bases and J by 4 bases, with 4 bases of the junction left unmatched. CDR1 and CDR2 (germline): SGHRS, YFSETQ. The CDR3 is 15 amino acids. CDR3 DNA sequence: TGCGCCAGCAGCTGGGGACAGGGAACCACCGGGGAGCTGTTTTTT. Translated, it gives CASSWGQGTTGELFF. Together with reference TRBV5-1 and TRBJ2-2, the CDR3 gives the full variable domain: KAGVTQTPRYLIKTRGQQVTLSCSPISGHRSVSWYQQTPGQGLQFLFEYFSETQRNKGNFPGRFSGRQFSNSRSEMNVSTLELGDSALYLCASSWGQGTTGELFFGEGSRLTVL.

The chain employs TRBV5-1 and TRBJ1-1; D possibly corresponds to TRBD1 (5 bases). The germline V and J ends were trimmed by 5 bases and 0 bases, with 11 bases remaining between them. CDR1 and CDR2 (germline): SGHRS, YFSETQ. CDR3 size: 14 residues. The CDR3: CASRESTVNTEAFF. The CDR3 DNA is TGCGCCAGCAGAGAATCGACAGTGAACACTGAAGCTTTCTTT.

The chain joins TRBV10-3 to TRBJ2-2, with 9 nucleotides matching TRBD1. Germline loops: CDR1 ENHRY, CDR2 SYGVKD. The V segment lost 11 bases and the J segment 1 base; nucleotides outside the gene matches: 5. The CDR3 is 14 amino acids. CDR3 protein: CASRDRENTGELFF. The CDR3 DNA follows: TGTGCCTCCAGGGACAGGGAGAACACCGGGGAGCTGTTTTTT.

The chain is built from TRBV7-2 and TRBJ1-1; D gene unclear. V was trimmed by 1 base and J by 1 base, leaving 4 bases between them. The germline CDR1 and CDR2 sequences are SGHTA and FQGNSA. The CDR3 contains 13 residues. This CDR3 reads CASSLGENTEAFF. In DNA form, the CDR3 reads TGTGCCAGCAGCTTAGGGGAGAACACTGAAGCTTTCTTT.

The chain carries TRBV4-3 and TRBJ2-3; TRBD2 might be the D (6 bases). Germline V lookup: CDR1 LGHNA, CDR2 YSLEER. The CDR3 is made up of 15 amino acids. V lost 1 base and J lost 3, with 11 bases in between. The CDR3 DNA sequence: TGCGCCAGCAGCCAAGCTCGACTAGTTACAGATACGCAGTATTTT. This translates into CASSQARLVTDTQYF.

The chain uses TRBV5-1 and TRBJ2-1; no clear D. The CDR3 runs 12 residues. Germline-derived CDR1 and CDR2 are SGHRS and YFSETQ. The V end lost 5 bases, the J end lost 3 bases, and 6 bases lay between the germline ends. CDR3 region: CASRWFYNEQFF. The CDR3 nucleotides are TGCGCCAGCAGGTGGTTCTACAATGAGCAGTTCTTC.

The chain joins TRBV5-1 to TRBJ2-3; 8 nucleotides line up with TRBD1. Looked up from germline, CDR1 is SGHRS and CDR2 is YFSETQ. The V segment lost 7 bases and the J segment 0 bases; nucleotides outside the gene matches: 7. The CDR3 covers 15 residues. CDR3: CASRRQGSSTDTQYF. CDR3 DNA sequence: TGCGCCAGCCGAAGACAGGGGTCTAGCACAGATACGCAGTATTTT.

This clone was found a few times. V and J are TRBV5-4 and TRBJ2-3; 11 nucleotides line up with TRBD2. Germline V lookup: CDR1 SGHNT, CDR2 YYREEE (reference sequence). V gave up 3 bases and J gave up 1 base; unmatched junction bases: 4. There are 16 residues in the CDR3. CDR3 in amino acids: CASSSIAGGGTDTQYF. Written as DNA, the CDR3 is TGTGCCAGCAGCTCAATAGCGGGGGGGGGCACAGATACGCAGTATTTT.

V usage is TRBV7-8 and J usage is TRBJ2-1; D is perhaps TRBD2 (5 bases). V was pared by 1 base and J by 4 bases, with 11 bases between. CDR1 and CDR2 (germline): SGHVS, FQNEAQ. The CDR3 spans 15 residues. CDR3 nucleotide sequence: TGTGCCAGCAGCTTAGGCTCTCGGGGTTACAATGAGCAGTTCTTC. Its translation is CASSLGSRGYNEQFF.

V gene TRBV5-8 combines with J gene TRBJ1-1, with no clear D. Germline V gene sequence: CDR1 SGHTS, CDR2 YDEGEE. V was pared by 5 bases and J by 7 bases, with 9 bases between. CDR3 length: 11 amino acids. The CDR3 DNA is TGTGCCAGCAGTCGGAGAGGTGAAGCTTTCTTT. Amino acids: CASSRRGEAFF.

This clone occurred a few times. The V call is TRBV7-2, the J call TRBJ1-2; D not certain. Trimming took 1 base from V and 0 from J, leaving 9 bases between them. This CDR3 contains 15 residues. Germline V gene lookup returns CDR1 SGHTA and CDR2 FQGNSA. CDR3 DNA: TGTGCCAGCAGCTTAGTTGTGGAATCTAACTATGGCTACACCTTC. Residues: CASSLVVESNYGYTF.

The chain joins TRBV27 to TRBJ2-7; TRBD1 matches 8 bases. Germline trimming cut 6 bases from V and 5 bases from J; bases unmatched to any gene: 9. The germline CDR1 and CDR2 sequences are MNHEY and SMNVEV (reference sequence). The CDR3 totals 14 residues. CDR3 sequence reads: CASSPRTGRDEQYF. As DNA, the CDR3 is TGTGCCAGCAGCCCGAGGACAGGGAGAGACGAGCAGTACTTC.

This chain connects TRBV18 to TRBJ1-5; tentative D call: TRBD1 (6 bases). Germline loops: CDR1 KGHSH, CDR2 LQKENI. V was clipped by 2 bases and J by 7 bases, with 15 bases between them. The CDR3 runs 15 residues. DNA for the CDR3: TGTGCCAGCTCACCAGCGGGGGGCGAAAAACAGCCCCAGCATTTT. Translated, it gives CASSPAGGEKQPQHF.

The gene calls are TRBV6-5 and TRBJ2-2; D assignment may be TRBD1 or TRBD2 (5 bases each). CDR1 and CDR2 (germline): MNHEY, SVGAGI. Trimming cost V 8 bases and J 2 bases, with 12 bases left between them. The CDR3 runs to 14 residues. CDR3: CASGKGDNTGELFF. Here the CDR3 DNA reads TGTGCCAGCGGGAAAGGGGACAACACCGGGGAGCTGTTTTTT.

The chain joins TRBV5-4 to TRBJ2-7; 8 nucleotides align to TRBD1. There are 14 residues in the CDR3. Germline-derived CDR1 and CDR2 are SGHNT and YYREEE (reference sequence). V shed 4 bases, J shed 13 bases, and the junction held 16 bases outside the gene matches. The CDR3 loop is CASSAQGAIFVPYV. The CDR3 DNA reads TGTGCCAGCAGCGCCCAGGGGGCGATTTTCGTACCTTACGTC.

This rearrangement joins TRBV5-1 to TRBJ1-3; no firm D call. CDR1 SGHRS and CDR2 YFSETQ come from the germline V gene. This CDR3 contains 14 residues. Trimming took off 4 bases at V and 4 bases at J, with 12 bases between the two ends. CDR3 DNA: TGCGCCAGCAGCCCCGACGGGATCGGAAACACCATATATTTT. It encodes CASSPDGIGNTIYF.

This clone was observed a handful of times. This chain joins TRBV7-9 and TRBJ1-2; 7 bases align to TRBD1. The CDR3 spans 12 residues. J lost 10 bases, V lost 2 bases, and 4 bases had no gene match. In germline, CDR1 is SEHNR, CDR2 FQNEAQ (reference sequence). DNA of the CDR3: TGTGCCAGCAGCTTACAACAGGGGAACTACACCTTC. Translated: CASSLQQGNYTF.

The J gene is TRBJ1-2, the V gene TRBV5-4, with D possibly being TRBD1 (6 bases). The germline gives CDR1 SGHNT, CDR2 YYREEE (reference sequence). V was cut by 3 bases and J by 13 bases, with 16 bases left in between. The CDR3 sequence is 12 residues long. Here the CDR3 DNA reads TGTGCCAGCAGCTCACCACAGGGTTCCCTCACCTTC. Translating it yields CASSSPQGSLTF. Full variable domain (outside the CDR3, taken from reference TRBV5-4 and TRBJ1-2): ETGVTQSPTHLIKTRGQQVTLRCSSQSGHNTVSWYQQALGQGPQFIFQYYREEENGRGNFPPRFSGLQFPNYSSELNVNALELDDSALYLCASSSPQGSLTFGSGTRLTVV.

V gene TRBV9 combines with J gene TRBJ2-2; D not resolved. The germline V gene encodes CDR1 SGDLS and CDR2 YYNGEE. The CDR3 extends over 14 amino acids. The V gene lost 0 bases and the J gene lost 6 bases, with 9 bases spanning the gap. The CDR3 coding sequence is TGTGCCAGCAGCGTAGCCCGAATCCCCGGGGAGCTGTTTTTT. It specifies CASSVARIPGELFF.

Details on this clone: Germline and junction disagree at one end, which may indicate a read error. This chain uses TRBV7-2 with TRBJ1-1; D uncertain. From germline, CDR1 is SGHTA and CDR2 FQGNSA. CDR3 length: 13 residues. The CDR3 spells CASTLDANTEAFF. The CDR3, as DNA: TGTGCCAGCACCTTAGATGCGAACACTGAAGCTTTCTTT.

This sequence joins TRBV28 and TRBJ1-3; no reliable D call. The germline CDR1 and CDR2 sequences are MDHEN and SYDVKM. The CDR3 has 15 residues. Deletions cut 2 bases from V and 0 bases from J, with 8 bases between. CDR3 in amino acids: CASSLATVSGNTIYF. CDR3 DNA: TGTGCCAGCAGTTTAGCTACTGTCTCTGGAAACACCATATATTTT. The full variable domain, completed using reference TRBV28 and TRBJ1-3, is DVKVTQSSRYLVKRTGEKVFLECVQDMDHENMFWYRQDPGLGLRLIYFSYDVKMKEKGDIPEGYSVSREKKERFSLILESASTNQTSMYLCASSLATVSGNTIYFGEGSWLTVV.

This chain connects TRBV19 to TRBJ2-6; D possibly matches TRBD1 or TRBD2 (5 bases each). V lost 3 bases to trimming and J lost 4 bases, with 16 bases between them. The CDR3 has 17 amino acids. The V gene's germline CDR1 is LNHDA and CDR2 SQIVND (reference sequence). The DNA of the CDR3 is TGTGCCAGTAGTATTCGGCAGGGAGCGACCGGGGCCAACGTCCTGACTTTC. It yields the protein CASSIRQGATGANVLTF. Together with reference TRBV19 and TRBJ2-6, the CDR3 gives the full variable domain: DGGITQSPKYLFRKEGQNVTLSCEQNLNHDAMYWYRQDPGQGLRLIYYSQIVNDFQKGDIAEGYSVSREKKESFPLTVTSAQKNPTAFYLCASSIRQGATGANVLTFGAGSRLTVL.

The chain has TRBV27 and TRBJ1-1; D uncertain. CDR3 size: 14 residues. Germline V gene data show CDR1 as MNHEY and CDR2 as SMNVEV (reference sequence). Trimming left V 2 bases short and J 4 bases short, with 11 bases between. As DNA, the CDR3 is TGTGCCAGCAGTTTAAGGCGGGAGGTCACTGAAGCTTTCTTT. Translation: CASSLRREVTEAFF.

The J gene is TRBJ2-6, the V gene TRBV5-1; D is ambiguous. The CDR3 is 15 amino acids. Looked up from germline, CDR1 is SGHRS and CDR2 is YFSETQ. With 5 bases removed from V and 1 base from J, the gap between germline ends came to 10 bases. Written as DNA, the CDR3 is TGCGCCAGCAGTTTTGGTAGTTCTGGGGCCAACGTCCTGACTTTC. It encodes CASSFGSSGANVLTF.

V gene TRBV19 combines with J gene TRBJ2-3; TRBD1 agrees at 7 bases. The CDR3 runs to 15 residues. V shed 5 bases, J shed 3 bases, and the junction held 8 bases outside the gene matches. The germline V gene has CDR1 LNHDA and CDR2 SQIVND (reference sequence). The CDR3 sequence: CASSGRDRATDTQYF. The CDR3 bases are TGTGCCAGTAGTGGCAGAGACAGGGCGACAGATACGCAGTATTTT.

V gene TRBV7-3 combines with J gene TRBJ2-3; the match to TRBD2 covers 8 bases. CDR3 size: 16 residues. Germline trimming cut 5 bases from V and 5 bases from J; bases unmatched to any gene: 12. The germline gives CDR1 SGHTA, CDR2 FQGTGA. The CDR3 sequence: CASSTDSSGARDTQYF. The CDR3 coding sequence is TGTGCCAGCAGCACCGATAGTAGCGGGGCGAGAGATACGCAGTATTTT.

Only one count was recorded for this clone. The V call is TRBV29-1, the J call TRBJ1-1; possible D gene TRBD1, 5 bases. The CDR3 extends over 15 amino acids. V lost 3 bases and J 1 base, leaving 15 bases between the germline ends. Germline CDR1 is SQVTM and CDR2 is ANQGSEA. Here the CDR3 reads CSVERDRRPNTEAFF. CDR3 sequence (DNA): TGCAGCGTTGAGAGGGACCGACGTCCGAACACTGAAGCTTTCTTT.

The chain carries TRBV19 and TRBJ2-7; no clear D gene. V gave up 3 bases and J gave up 5 bases, with 11 bases separating them. The CDR3 length is 13 residues. Germline values: CDR1 LNHDA, CDR2 SQIVND (reference sequence). The CDR3 loop is CASSIAQSHEQYF. The CDR3, as DNA: TGTGCCAGTAGTATCGCCCAGTCCCACGAGCAGTACTTC.

In DNA, the CDR3 is TGCGCCAGCAGCCATGAGGACAGTTCTAAGCAGTACGTC. Its translation is CASSHEDSSKQYV. The V gene is TRBV4-1, the J gene TRBJ2-7, with D possibly being TRBD1 (6 bases). Deletions cut 3 bases from V and 8 bases from J, with 14 bases between. Germline loops: CDR1 MGHRA, CDR2 YSYEKL. The CDR3 contains 13 residues.

The CDR3 spells CASNTGGGEDTQYF. The CDR3 nucleotides read TGTGCCAGCAACACCGGAGGGGGGGAGGATACGCAGTATTTT. The chain carries TRBV7-2 and TRBJ2-3; TRBD2 is a possible D gene (7 bases). There are 14 residues in the CDR3. V shed 7 bases and J shed 6 bases, with 17 bases lying between them. Germline CDR1 is SGHTA and CDR2 is FQGNSA.